This T cell receptor beta chain originates from a study of regulatory T cells in long-lasting Graves disease. TCR beta libraries were built with iRepertoire HTBI primers and Arm-PCR of CDR3 regions. From the multiplex PCR reads, TCRdb called clonotypes with MiXCR, one entry per CDR3 protein. The profile shows about 440,000 distinct CDR3 sequences, around 17% of them singletons. This clonotype showed up just a few times. A junction boundary mismatches the germline segment, possibly from a read error. The CDR3 covers 16 residues. In germline, CDR1 is SSHAT, CDR2 FNYEAQ (reference sequence). Time point in this sample: newly diagnosed GD, antithyroid drugs for less than 3 months. RNA isolated from PBMCs was used to make the TCR library. Each of the patients was recruited from an endocrinology department situated in Xi'an, China. This same sample was also taken into another study, of T cells in Graves' hyperthyroidism and ophthalmopathy. From that study: Each diagnosis was grounded in clinical symptoms, serum thyroxine and TRAb, thyroid ultrasound, and orbital computed tomography. Initially, a first-round RT-PCR of the TCR CDR3 employed the HTBI primer set.

The sample in question was peripheral blood mononuclear cells (PBMCs), obtained at new diagnosis, from a patient treated with antithyroid drugs. The chain carries TRBV7-7 and TRBJ2-2; 7 nucleotides agree with TRBD1. The clonotype comes from a woman younger than 30 with Graves disease. As DNA, the CDR3 is TGTGCTAGCAGCTTAGCCGGGGACAGAGACACCGGGGAGCTGTTTTTT. Translating it yields CASSLAGDRDTGELFF.